This T cell receptor beta chain was sequenced for a study of cytomegalovirus exposure and HLA in healthy donors. Regarding the study as a whole: The study flagged some 170 TCR beta chains as cytomegalovirus-associated.

About this clone: No antigen is known for it.

PCR used 60 Vbeta primers and 13 Jbeta primers. TCRdb's copy holds only in-frame clones and misses some; the assay was immunoSEQ multiplex PCR. The sample lists 150,000 to 200,000 clones, about 88% occurring once. This CDR3 contains 13 residues. The V gene lost 3 bases and the J gene lost 6 bases, with 11 bases spanning the gap. The sequencing sample was made of PBMCs. The chain links TRBV23-1 to TRBJ1-1, with D hard to call. TRBV23-1 is flagged as an ORF with uncertain function. The TCR was taken from a girl under three years old in good health and CMV-seronegative. The CDR3 sequence is CASSQPYRPEAFF. The CDR3, as DNA: TGCGCCAGCAGTCAGCCATACAGACCTGAAGCTTTCTTT.